Below are 3 T cell receptor beta chains sequenced from a single sample in a study of T cells in Graves' hyperthyroidism and ophthalmopathy. What was amplified from RNA transcripts were TCR beta CDR3 regions. An initial round of RT-PCR targeting the TCR CDR3 relied on the HTBI primer set. MiXCR, applied by TCRdb to the multiplex PCR reads, yields one record per CDR3 protein. The table lists about 740,000 distinct CDR3 sequences, 14% of them singletons. Sequences were obtained from blood. These receptors all stem from a woman aged 18-30 years with Graves' hyperthyroidism.

This clonotype came up a few times. The V call is TRBV12-3 or TRBV12-4, the J call TRBJ2-7; D perhaps matches TRBD2 (5 bases). The CDR3 covers 15 residues. Trimming took 2 bases from V and 4 from J, leaving 15 bases between them. The CDR3 here is CASSLRPASRYEQYF. The CDR3 coding sequence is TGTGCCAGCAGTTTAAGGCCGGCTAGCAGATACGAGCAGTACTTC.

About this clonotype itself: A much larger clone lies one base from this, so it may be a read error. This chain links TRBV13 with TRBJ1-2; D gene ambiguous. Germline V gene lookup returns CDR1 PRHDT and CDR2 FYEKMQ (reference sequence). CDR3 length: 16 residues. CDR3 DNA: TGTGCCAGCAGCTTAGATCGCGGGCGAGTCCCCTATGGCTGCACCTTC. It codes for CASSLDRGRVPYGCTF.

The V and J genes are TRBV5-1 and TRBJ2-7; D not certain. The CDR3 is 13 residues long. CDR1 is SGHRS and CDR2 is YFSETQ in the germline V gene. Trimming took off 8 bases at V and 1 base at J, with 13 bases between the two ends. CDR3 in DNA: TGCGCCAGAAAGCCCCCAGATTCCTACGAGCAGTACTTC. This encodes CARKPPDSYEQYF.